This TCR beta chain was obtained from a study of a mutant IDH1 vaccine in newly diagnosed glioma. The data were produced by immunoSEQ multiplex PCR, yet TCRdb's version contains in-frame clones alone and is incomplete. The sample yields 85,000 to 100,000 clones, around 80% seen once. Time point meaning: baseline, week 1 (first vaccination visit). Treatment described: pre-vaccination baseline after standard-of-care therapy. With 4 bases clipped from V and 4 bases from J, the junction kept 2 bases outside the gene matches. The germline V gene has CDR1 SGHTA and CDR2 FQGNSA. The CDR3 covers 13 residues. The rearrangement links TRBV7-2 to TRBJ1-2; 8 bases fit TRBD1. The source was PBMCs, collected from a glioma patient treated with radiotherapy, temozolomide or both. The sequence was obtained from a man aged 40-49 years with glioma. This CDR3 is CASSSTGGYGYTF. The CDR3 DNA sequence: TGTGCCAGCAGCTCCACAGGGGGCTATGGCTACACCTTC.